The 3 T cell receptor beta chains listed next were all sequenced from one sample in a study of shared clonotypes between healthy human individuals. Measured with immunoSEQ multiplex PCR; TCRdb has only the in-frame clones, and not every one. The data hold 2 million to 2.5 million clones, with approximately 94% observed a single time. Sequencing was carried out using naive CD4+ T cells sorted from blood. Subset: CD45RA+ positively selected. The receptor source for this set is a young man in good health.

The rearrangement uses TRBV6-5 and TRBJ2-1; 8 bases are shared with TRBD2. The germline V gene has CDR1 MNHEY and CDR2 SVGAGI. V shed 2 bases, J shed 10 bases, and the junction held 13 bases outside the gene matches. This CDR3 spans 16 amino acids. The CDR3 region has the DNA TGTGCCAGCAGTTACGGGACTAGTTTGGTTTCAGGGGAGCAGTTCTTC. This sequence encodes CASSYGTSLVSGEQFF.

This rearrangement joins TRBV4-3 to TRBJ2-7; 13 bases align to TRBD2. The V segment lost 4 bases and the J segment 0 bases; nucleotides outside the gene matches: 9. The V gene's germline CDR1 is LGHNA and CDR2 YSLEER. The CDR3 is 18 amino acids. For the CDR3, the DNA is TGCGCCAGCAGCCGAGAACGACTAGCGGGAGGTTTCTCCTACGAGCAGTACTTC. This sequence encodes CASSRERLAGGFSYEQYF.

About this clone itself: Other nucleotide sequences in the sample specify the same CDR3. CDR3 loop: CASSVGPDQETQYF. The CDR3 nucleotides are TGTGCCAGCAGCGTAGGACCCGACCAAGAGACCCAGTACTTC. This chain uses TRBV9 with TRBJ2-5; D gene unclear. Germline loops: CDR1 SGDLS, CDR2 YYNGEE. The CDR3 consists of 14 residues. The V end lost 0 bases, the J end lost 0 bases, and 6 bases lay between the germline ends.